The rows below give T cell receptor beta chains drawn from one sample of a study of cytomegalovirus exposure and HLA in healthy donors. Profiled with immunoSEQ multiplex PCR; TCRdb holds only in-frame clones, not every one. The sample spans around 45,000 clones; the ten largest clones claim about 15%. Sequencing was carried out using PBMCs. The receptors were sampled from a male donor in good health and CMV-seronegative. The conserved cysteine and the conserved F or W are not part of the CDR3 here. Each record gives: V gene, D gene, CDR3 protein. D genes are given only for firm matches.

TRBV30	-	AWSVLSPGELF
TRBV4-1	TRBD1	ASSRTRTGGENTEAF
TRBV7-9	TRBD1	ASSNRDRGLGETQY
TRBV6-5	-	ASSYSPGLTEAF
TRBV7-8	TRBD1	ASSPYLTGPYEQY
TRBV2	-	ASRGLRGGTGELF
TRBV7-9	TRBD1	ASSSSDREDSPLH
TRBV9	-	ASSSGGGSYNSPLH
TRBV4-1	-	ASSQEPAGNTQY
TRBV11-2	-	ASSLVRQGQETQY
TRBV6-1	-	ASSESGREYGYT
TRBV4-3	-	ASSQERVTRGETQY
TRBV6-5	-	ASRETGSYGYT
TRBV6-5	-	ASSYGPGGTIY
TRBV6-1	TRBD1	ASRTDRGQETQY
TRBV7-6	-	ASSPDSLEAF
TRBV4-3	-	ASSQDGRPRRSRGSPLH
TRBV15	TRBD1	ATSRDEGALYEQF
TRBV27	TRBD2	ASSRLAGGQNFDEQY
TRBV30	-	AWSGAQGLGTDTQY
TRBV6-1	-	ASSNRRDSYEQY
TRBV2	TRBD1	ASVRDRAGEQY